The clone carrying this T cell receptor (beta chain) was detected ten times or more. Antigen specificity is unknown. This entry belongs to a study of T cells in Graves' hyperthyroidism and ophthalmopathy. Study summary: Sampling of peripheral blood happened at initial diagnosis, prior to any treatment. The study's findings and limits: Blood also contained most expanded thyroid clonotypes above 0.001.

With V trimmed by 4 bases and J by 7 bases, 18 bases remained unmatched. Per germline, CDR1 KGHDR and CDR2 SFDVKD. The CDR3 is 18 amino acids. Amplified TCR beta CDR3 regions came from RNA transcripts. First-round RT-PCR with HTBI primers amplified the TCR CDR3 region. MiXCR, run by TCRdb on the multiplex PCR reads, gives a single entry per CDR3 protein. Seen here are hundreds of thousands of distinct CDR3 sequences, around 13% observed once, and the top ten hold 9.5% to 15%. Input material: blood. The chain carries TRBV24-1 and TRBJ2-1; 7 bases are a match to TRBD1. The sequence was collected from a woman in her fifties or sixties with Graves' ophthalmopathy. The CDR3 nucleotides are TGTGCCACCAGTGACTCCCGGACAGGCTTCCCGTGGGGGAATGAGCAGTTCTTC. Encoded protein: CATSDSRTGFPWGNEQFF.